Listed below are T cell receptor beta chains from one sample, sequenced in a study of blood T cell repertoires in COVID-19. The data were produced by immunoSEQ multiplex PCR, yet TCRdb's version contains in-frame clones alone and is incomplete. The repertoire consists of fewer than 250,000 clones, with around nine tenths occurring once and the leading ten covering roughly 1.6%. Material for sequencing was peripheral blood. These receptors were obtained from an older woman who had recovered from COVID-19. The CDR3 runs from the conserved cysteine through the conserved F or W. D genes are given only for firm matches. A clone size is listed for some rows: how often the clone was seen (once, few, many), or a class if it is expanded.

CDR3: CASSSRGRIQETQYF; DNA: TGTGCCAGCAGTTCCAGAGGGAGAATCCAAGAGACCCAGTACTTC; D: NA; size: NA; V: TRBV6-2/TRBV6-3; J: TRBJ2-5
CDR3: CASSRLAGATGTGELFF; DNA: TGTGCCAGCAGCCGGCTAGCGGGGGCCACGGGCACCGGGGAGCTGTTTTTT; D: TRBD2; size: NA; V: TRBV5-6; J: TRBJ2-2
CDR3: CASSYFGGGSNQPQHF; DNA: TGTGCCAGCAGTTACTTTGGCGGTGGTAGCAATCAGCCCCAGCATTTT; D: NA; size: NA; V: TRBV6-2/TRBV6-3; J: TRBJ1-5
CDR3: CASSDGYGSYNEQFF; DNA: TGTGCCAGCAGTGACGGGTATGGGTCCTACAATGAGCAGTTCTTC; D: NA; size: NA; V: TRBV2; J: TRBJ2-1
CDR3: CASSQDPGLAGSDEQYF; DNA: TGTGCCAGCAGCCAAGATCCGGGACTAGCGGGGTCCGACGAGCAGTACTTC; D: TRBD2; size: NA; V: TRBV3-1/TRBV3-2; J: TRBJ2-7
CDR3: CASSSGQGKWEQYF; DNA: TGTGCCAGCAGCTCAGGACAGGGGAAATGGGAGCAGTACTTC; D: TRBD1; size: NA; V: TRBV7-9; J: TRBJ2-7
CDR3: CASSPHKINEKLFF; DNA: TGTGCCAGCAGTCCCCACAAGATCAATGAAAAACTGTTTTTT; D: NA; size: NA; V: TRBV6-5; J: TRBJ1-4
CDR3: CASSLQGENEQYF; DNA: TGCGCCAGCAGCTTACAGGGGGAAAACGAGCAGTACTTC; D: TRBD1; size: NA; V: TRBV5-1; J: TRBJ2-7
CDR3: CASSQDGGGLASYEQYF; DNA: TGCGCCAGCAGCCAAGATGGGGGGGGGCTAGCCTCCTACGAGCAGTACTTC; D: NA; size: once; V: TRBV4-1; J: TRBJ2-7
CDR3: CSVEDEGWAGYTF; DNA: TGCAGCGTTGAAGATGAAGGATGGGCTGGCTACACCTTC; D: NA; size: NA; V: TRBV29-1; J: TRBJ1-2
CDR3: CASSSGTTGSTQYF; DNA: TGTGCCAGCAGCTCCGGGACTACGGGATCGACCCAGTACTTC; D: TRBD2; size: NA; V: TRBV11-2; J: TRBJ2-5
CDR3: CASPGQGNYGYTF; DNA: TGTGCCAGCCCGGGACAGGGCAACTATGGCTACACCTTC; D: TRBD1; size: NA; V: TRBV6-5; J: TRBJ1-2
CDR3: CASSIQGGVTEAFF; DNA: TGCGCCAGCAGCATACAGGGGGGAGTCACTGAAGCTTTCTTT; D: TRBD1; size: NA; V: TRBV5-1; J: TRBJ1-1